This is a list of T cell receptor beta chains from one sample in a study of blood T cell repertoires in COVID-19. TCRdb's copy holds only in-frame clones and misses some; the assay was immunoSEQ multiplex PCR. In the table there are roughly 220,000 clones, around 81% of which are singletons. The sequenced sample was peripheral blood. The receptor set was obtained from an elderly woman with COVID-19, enrolled during active disease. CDR3s include the opening cysteine and the closing phenylalanine or tryptophan. Fields, in order: D gene, V gene, J gene, clone size, CDR3 protein, CDR3 DNA. A D gene is named only where the DNA matches it firmly. Clone sizes are given selectively: once, few, many, or a class where the clone is expanded.

TRBD1	TRBV24-1	TRBJ2-5	-	CATSDLRDRGQETQYF	TGTGCCACCAGTGATTTGCGGGACAGGGGTCAAGAGACCCAGTACTTC
-	TRBV5-1	TRBJ1-1	-	CASSLAPNTEAFF	TGCGCCAGCAGCTTGGCTCCTAACACTGAAGCTTTCTTT
TRBD1	TRBV5-6	TRBJ2-2	-	CASSNRGPGELFF	TGTGCCAGCAGCAACAGGGGGCCCGGGGAGCTGTTTTTT
-	TRBV24-1	TRBJ1-2	-	CATSDWTTTVGYTF	TGTGCCACCAGTGATTGGACCACGACAGTTGGCTACACCTTC
-	TRBV6-5	TRBJ1-2	-	CASSTGFGYTF	TGTGCCAGCAGCACAGGGTTCGGCTACACCTTC
-	TRBV4-1	TRBJ2-2	few	CASSQAGLDTGELFF	TGCGCCAGCAGCCAAGCCGGTTTGGACACCGGGGAGCTGTTTTTT
TRBD2	TRBV10-3	TRBJ2-3	-	CAIGAGGPTQYF	TGTGCCATCGGAGCGGGAGGGCCAACGCAGTATTTT
TRBD2	TRBV27	TRBJ2-2	-	CASRTSLASGELFF	TGTGCCAGCAGGACTAGCTTAGCGTCCGGGGAGCTGTTTTTT
-	TRBV4-3	TRBJ1-3	-	CASSPSGFSGNTIYF	TGCGCCAGCAGCCCGAGCGGGTTTTCAGGAAACACCATATATTTT
TRBD2	TRBV5-4	TRBJ2-1	few	CASSSWTSGYEQFF	TGTGCCAGCAGCTCATGGACTAGTGGCTATGAGCAGTTCTTC
TRBD2	TRBV6-5	TRBJ2-3	-	CASCRTSGVSDTQYF	TGTGCCAGCTGTAGGACTAGCGGGGTTTCAGATACGCAGTATTTT
TRBD1	TRBV5-1	TRBJ1-6	-	CASSLGTANSPLHF	TGCGCCAGCAGCTTAGGGACAGCCAATTCACCCCTCCACTTT
-	TRBV5-4	TRBJ2-1	-	CASSSGSLYNEQFF	TGTGCCAGCAGCAGCGGGTCCCTCTACAATGAGCAGTTCTTC
TRBD1	TRBV28	TRBJ2-3	-	CASSSYGQGTDTQYF	TGTGCCAGCAGTTCATACGGACAGGGCACAGATACGCAGTATTTT
-	TRBV4-1	TRBJ2-7	-	CASSQTGTSYTYEQYF	TGCGCCAGCAGCCAGACCGGGACTTCATATACCTACGAGCAGTACTTC
-	TRBV3-1/TRBV3-2	TRBJ2-5	-	CASSLRTIGRETQYF	TGTGCCAGCAGCCTGCGGACTATAGGACGAGAGACCCAGTACTTC